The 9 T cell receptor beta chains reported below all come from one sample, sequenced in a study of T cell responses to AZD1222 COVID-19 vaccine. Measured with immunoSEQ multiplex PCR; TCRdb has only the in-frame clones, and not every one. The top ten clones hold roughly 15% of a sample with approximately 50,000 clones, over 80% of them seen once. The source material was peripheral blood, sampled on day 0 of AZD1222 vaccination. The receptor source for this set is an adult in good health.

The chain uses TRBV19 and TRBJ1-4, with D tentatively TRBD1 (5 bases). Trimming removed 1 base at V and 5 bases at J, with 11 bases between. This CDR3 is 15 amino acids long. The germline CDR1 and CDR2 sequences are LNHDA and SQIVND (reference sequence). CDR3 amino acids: CASSIVTGGNEKLFF. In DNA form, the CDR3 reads TGTGCCAGTAGTATAGTAACCGGGGGGAATGAAAAACTGTTTTTT.

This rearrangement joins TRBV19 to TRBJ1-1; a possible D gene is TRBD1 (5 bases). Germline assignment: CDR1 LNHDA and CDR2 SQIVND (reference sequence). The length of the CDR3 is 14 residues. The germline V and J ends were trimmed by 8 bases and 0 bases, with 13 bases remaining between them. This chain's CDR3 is CASDTGTLNTEAFF. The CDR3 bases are TGTGCCAGTGACACCGGGACTTTGAACACTGAAGCTTTCTTT. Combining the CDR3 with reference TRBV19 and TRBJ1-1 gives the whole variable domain DGGITQSPKYLFRKEGQNVTLSCEQNLNHDAMYWYRQDPGQGLRLIYYSQIVNDFQKGDIAEGYSVSREKKESFPLTVTSAQKNPTAFYLCASDTGTLNTEAFFGQGTRLTVV.

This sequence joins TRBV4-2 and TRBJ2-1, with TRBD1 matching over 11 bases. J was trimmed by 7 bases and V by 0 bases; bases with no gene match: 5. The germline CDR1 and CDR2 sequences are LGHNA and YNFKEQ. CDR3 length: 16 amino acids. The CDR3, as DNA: TGTGCCAGCAGCCAAGAAGGGACAGGGGGTTGGAATGAGCAGTTCTTC. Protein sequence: CASSQEGTGGWNEQFF.

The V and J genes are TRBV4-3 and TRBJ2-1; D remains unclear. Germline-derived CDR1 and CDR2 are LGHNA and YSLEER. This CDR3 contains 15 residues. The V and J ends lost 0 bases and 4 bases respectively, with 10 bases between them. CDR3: CASSQDLSTYNEQFF. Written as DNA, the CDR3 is TGCGCCAGCAGCCAAGATTTAAGTACTTACAATGAGCAGTTCTTC.

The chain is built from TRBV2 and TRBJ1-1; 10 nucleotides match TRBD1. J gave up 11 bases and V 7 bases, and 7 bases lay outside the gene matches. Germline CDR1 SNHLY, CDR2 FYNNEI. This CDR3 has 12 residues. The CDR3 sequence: CASTRTGGWAFF. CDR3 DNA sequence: TGTGCCAGCACCCGGACAGGGGGGTGGGCTTTCTTT.

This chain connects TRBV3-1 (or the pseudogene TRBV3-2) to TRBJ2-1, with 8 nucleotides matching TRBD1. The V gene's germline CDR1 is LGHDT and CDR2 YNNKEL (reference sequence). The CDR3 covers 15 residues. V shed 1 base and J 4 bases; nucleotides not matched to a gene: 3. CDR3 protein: CASSQAGQGYNEQFF. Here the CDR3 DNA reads TGTGCCAGCAGCCAAGCCGGACAGGGTTACAATGAGCAGTTCTTC.

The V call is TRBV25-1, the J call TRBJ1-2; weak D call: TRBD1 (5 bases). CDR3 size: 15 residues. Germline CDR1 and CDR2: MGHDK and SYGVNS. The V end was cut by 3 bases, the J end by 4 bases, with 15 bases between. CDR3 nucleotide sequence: TGTGCCAGCAGTGATATCGGGGCTTCTAGCTATGGCTACACCTTC. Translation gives CASSDIGASSYGYTF.

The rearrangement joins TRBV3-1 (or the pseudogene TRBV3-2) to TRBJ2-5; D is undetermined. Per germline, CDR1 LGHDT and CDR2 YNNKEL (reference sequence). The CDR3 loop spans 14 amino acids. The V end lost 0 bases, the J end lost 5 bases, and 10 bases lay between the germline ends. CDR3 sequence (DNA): TGTGCCAGCAGCCAAGACAACACCAGCGAGACCCAGTACTTC. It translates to CASSQDNTSETQYF.

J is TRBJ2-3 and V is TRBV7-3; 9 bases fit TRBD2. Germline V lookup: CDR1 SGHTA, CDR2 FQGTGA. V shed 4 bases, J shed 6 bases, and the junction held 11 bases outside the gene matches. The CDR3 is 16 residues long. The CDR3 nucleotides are TGTGCCAGCAGCTCCAAGCGGGAGGCCTTAATGGATACGCAGTATTTT. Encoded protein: CASSSKREALMDTQYF. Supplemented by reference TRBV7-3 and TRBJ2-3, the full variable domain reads GAGVSQTPSNKVTEKGKYVELRCDPISGHTALYWYRQSLGQGPEFLIYFQGTGAADDSGLPNDRFFAVRPEGSVSTLKIQRTERGDSAVYLCASSSKREALMDTQYFGPGTRLTVL.